The next 15 T cell receptor beta chains were all read from a single sample in a study of OX40 agonist ivuxolimab in advanced cancers. Sequencing used immunoSEQ multiplex PCR; TCRdb keeps in-frame clones, though not all of them. The data contain some 39,000 clones, around 80% of them singletons. The sample here was CD4+ or CD8+ T cells sorted from blood, taken in a trial of the OX40 agonist ivuxolimab. The source is an adult with an advanced solid tumor such as melanoma, head and neck, liver or kidney cancer.

This chain uses TRBV19 with TRBJ2-3; TRBD2 matches 8 bases. The CDR3 loop spans 15 amino acids. The J segment lost 4 bases and the V segment lost 3 bases, leaving 6 bases of the junction unmatched. Germline CDR1 LNHDA, CDR2 SQIVND (reference sequence). The CDR3 DNA is TGTGCCAGTAGTATTGGTCGGGGGGGATCAGATACGCAGTATTTT. Its translation is CASSIGRGGSDTQYF.

This rearrangement joins TRBV2 to TRBJ1-6; 10 bases agree with TRBD1. V lost 11 bases and J lost 7; bases outside the gene matches: 11. The CDR3 length is 15 residues. Germline lookup yields CDR1 SNHLY and CDR2 FYNNEI. The CDR3 loop is CAWARTGGINSPLHF. In DNA, the CDR3 is TGTGCCTGGGCTCGGACAGGGGGAATAAATTCACCCCTCCACTTT.

The chain links TRBV28 to TRBJ2-3; 10 nucleotides match TRBD1. Germline trimming cut 8 bases from V and 2 bases from J; bases unmatched to any gene: 4. CDR3 size: 14 residues. Germline-derived CDR1 and CDR2 are MDHEN and SYDVKM. The CDR3 DNA is TGTGCCAGCTGGGGACAGGGGAACACAGATACGCAGTATTTT. Encoded protein: CASWGQGNTDTQYF.

This clone was recorded only once. This chain joins TRBV18 and TRBJ1-4, with a possible D match to TRBD1 (6 bases). From germline, CDR1 is KGHSH and CDR2 LQKENI. Trimming left V 3 bases short and J 7 bases short, with 15 bases between. The CDR3 has 15 amino acids. CDR3 residues: CASSPGQPPGEKLFF. CDR3 nucleotide sequence: TGTGCCAGCTCACCTGGACAGCCACCCGGTGAAAAACTGTTTTTT.

The chain has TRBV7-6 and TRBJ2-4; D uncertain. Germline CDR1 is SGHVS and CDR2 is FNYEAQ. Trimming removed 3 bases from V and 8 bases from J, with 17 bases in between. This CDR3 has 15 amino acids. The chain's CDR3 is CASSFPKSSIHIQYF. CDR3 coding DNA: TGTGCCAGCAGCTTCCCCAAATCTAGTATCCACATTCAGTACTTC.

J is TRBJ1-1 and V is TRBV7-8; D remains ambiguous. V was shortened by 1 base and J by 2 bases, with 11 bases between the two germline ends. The CDR3 totals 15 residues. Germline CDR1 SGHVS, CDR2 FQNEAQ. The CDR3 here is CASSLVQTTNTEAFF. The CDR3 region has the DNA TGTGCCAGCAGCTTAGTCCAGACTACCAACACTGAAGCTTTCTTT.

The gene calls are TRBV9 and TRBJ2-3, with D maybe TRBD2 (6 bases). The germline V gene has CDR1 SGDLS and CDR2 YYNGEE. The CDR3 is 16 amino acids. Trimming took 0 bases from V and 0 from J, leaving 11 bases between them. The CDR3 loop is CASSVAGGPSTDTQYF. CDR3 nucleotides: TGTGCCAGCAGCGTAGCCGGGGGACCTAGCACAGATACGCAGTATTTT.

This clone showed up just a few times. This chain connects TRBV5-1 to TRBJ1-4, with D unclear. V gave up 4 bases and J gave up 7 bases, with 20 bases separating them. CDR3 length: 16 amino acids. CDR1 is SGHRS, CDR2 YFSETQ, per germline. The DNA for the CDR3 is TGCGCCAGCAGCCCCCCGGGTTCCGGGGAAGGTGAAAAACTGTTTTTT. Protein: CASSPPGSGEGEKLFF.

By its share, this clone is medium-sized. The V call is TRBV28, the J call TRBJ1-3; D possibly corresponds to TRBD1 (6 bases). V was pared by 5 bases and J by 0 bases, with 14 bases between. The CDR3 totals 16 residues. The germline CDR1 and CDR2 sequences are MDHEN and SYDVKM. The CDR3 coding sequence is TGTGCCAGCAGTCCCGGACAGTGGTTCTCTGGAAACACCATATATTTT. This codes for CASSPGQWFSGNTIYF.

This clone was observed a handful of times. J is TRBJ1-5 and V is TRBV5-6; D is undetermined. V was pared by 0 bases and J by 7 bases, with 8 bases between. The CDR3 covers 13 residues. The V gene's germline CDR1 is SGHDT and CDR2 YYEEEE. CDR3 loop: CASSLAPNQPQHF. For the CDR3, the DNA is TGTGCCAGCAGCTTGGCACCGAACCAGCCCCAGCATTTT.

V gene TRBV28 combines with J gene TRBJ2-7, with a possible D match to TRBD1 (5 bases). This CDR3 is built from 13 residues. In germline, CDR1 is MDHEN, CDR2 SYDVKM. Trimming pared 8 bases from V and 2 bases from J, leaving 13 bases between. CDR3 sequence: CASSRNRPYEQYF. The CDR3 DNA reads TGTGCCAGCTCTCGGAACAGGCCCTACGAGCAGTACTTC.

This clone was detected once. The J gene is TRBJ2-2, the V gene TRBV5-8, with a possible D match to TRBD1 (6 bases). The V end was cut by 5 bases, the J end by 1 base, with 12 bases between. Germline-derived CDR1 and CDR2 are SGHTS and YDEGEE. The CDR3 extends over 15 amino acids. The CDR3 sequence is CASSDGQMNTGELFF. CDR3 sequence (DNA): TGTGCCAGCAGTGATGGACAGATGAACACCGGGGAGCTGTTTTTT.

CDR3 sequence (DNA): TGTGCCACCCTTTCGGGGGGGGCAACGAATCAGCCCCAGCATTTT. Its translation is CATLSGGATNQPQHF. The chain has TRBV28 and TRBJ1-5, with a tentative D call TRBD1 (6 bases). Trimming took 10 bases from V and 4 from J, leaving 20 bases between them. Looked up from germline, CDR1 is MDHEN and CDR2 is SYDVKM. The CDR3 sequence is 15 residues long.

V is TRBV19 and J is TRBJ2-2, with 9 nucleotides matching TRBD1. The ends lost 6 bases at V and 6 bases at J; junction bases unmatched: 11. This CDR3 spans 16 amino acids. Germline assignment: CDR1 LNHDA and CDR2 SQIVND (reference sequence). The CDR3 is CASRDRGRVKSGELFF. Written as DNA, the CDR3 is TGTGCCAGTAGGGACAGGGGAAGGGTTAAGTCCGGGGAGCTGTTTTTT.

The chain links TRBV28 to TRBJ1-4; 7 bases fit TRBD1. Germline CDR1 and CDR2: MDHEN and SYDVKM. The CDR3 is 15 residues long. The junction had 12 bases not matched to a gene; V was cut back by 5 bases and J by 9 bases. Written as DNA, the CDR3 is TGTGCCAGCAGTGCCACAGGGGTAGGAGCGCAAAAACTGTTTTTT. Its translation is CASSATGVGAQKLFF.